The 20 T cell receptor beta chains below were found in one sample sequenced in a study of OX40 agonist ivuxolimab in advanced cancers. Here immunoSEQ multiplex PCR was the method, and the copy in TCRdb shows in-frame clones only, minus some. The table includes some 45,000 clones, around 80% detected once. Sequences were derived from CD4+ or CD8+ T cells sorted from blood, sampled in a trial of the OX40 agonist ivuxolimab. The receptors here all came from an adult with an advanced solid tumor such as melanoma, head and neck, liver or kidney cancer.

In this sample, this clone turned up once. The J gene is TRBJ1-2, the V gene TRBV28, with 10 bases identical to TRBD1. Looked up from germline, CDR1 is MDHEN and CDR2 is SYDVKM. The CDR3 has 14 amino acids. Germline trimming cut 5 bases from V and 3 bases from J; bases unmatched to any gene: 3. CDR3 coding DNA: TGTGCCAGCAGTCGGACAGGGGGAGACTATGGCTACACCTTC. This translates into CASSRTGGDYGYTF.

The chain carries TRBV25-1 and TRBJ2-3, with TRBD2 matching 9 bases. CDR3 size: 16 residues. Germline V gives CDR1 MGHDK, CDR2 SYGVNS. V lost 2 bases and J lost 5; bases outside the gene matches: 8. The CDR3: CASSERGGRAKDTQYF. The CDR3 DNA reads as TGTGCCAGCAGTGAAAGGGGCGGGAGGGCCAAAGATACGCAGTATTTT.

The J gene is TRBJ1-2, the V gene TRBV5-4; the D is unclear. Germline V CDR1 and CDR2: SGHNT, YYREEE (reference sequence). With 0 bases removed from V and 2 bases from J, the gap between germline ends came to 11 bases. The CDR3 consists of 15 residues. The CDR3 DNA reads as TGTGCCAGCAGCTTGGGAGGAGGCTCAAACTATGGCTACACCTTC. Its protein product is CASSLGGGSNYGYTF.

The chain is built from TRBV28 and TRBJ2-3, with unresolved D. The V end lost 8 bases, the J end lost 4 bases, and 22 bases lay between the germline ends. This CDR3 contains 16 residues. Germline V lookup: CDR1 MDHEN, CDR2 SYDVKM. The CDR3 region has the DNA TGTGCCAGCTTATCCTCGGTGGTCCGAATCCCAGATACGCAGTATTTT. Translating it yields CASLSSVVRIPDTQYF.

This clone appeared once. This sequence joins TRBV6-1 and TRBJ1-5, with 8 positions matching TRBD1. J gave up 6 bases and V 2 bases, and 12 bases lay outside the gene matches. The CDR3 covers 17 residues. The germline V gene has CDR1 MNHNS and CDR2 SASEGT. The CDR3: CASSEFAGTGGFQPQHF. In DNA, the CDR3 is TGTGCCAGCAGTGAATTCGCTGGCACAGGGGGTTTTCAGCCCCAGCATTTT.

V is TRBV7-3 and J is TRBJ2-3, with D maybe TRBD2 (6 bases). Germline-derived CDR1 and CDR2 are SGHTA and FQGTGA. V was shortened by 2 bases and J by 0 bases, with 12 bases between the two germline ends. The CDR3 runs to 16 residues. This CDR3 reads CASSLGLAPSTDTQYF. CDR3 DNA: TGTGCCAGCAGCTTAGGGCTAGCGCCTAGCACAGATACGCAGTATTTT.

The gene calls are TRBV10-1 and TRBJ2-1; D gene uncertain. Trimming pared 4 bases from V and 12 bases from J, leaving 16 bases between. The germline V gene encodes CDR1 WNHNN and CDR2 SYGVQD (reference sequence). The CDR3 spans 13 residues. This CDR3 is CASSGNKASRQFF. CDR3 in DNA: TGCGCCAGCAGTGGAAACAAGGCCTCTCGGCAGTTCTTC.

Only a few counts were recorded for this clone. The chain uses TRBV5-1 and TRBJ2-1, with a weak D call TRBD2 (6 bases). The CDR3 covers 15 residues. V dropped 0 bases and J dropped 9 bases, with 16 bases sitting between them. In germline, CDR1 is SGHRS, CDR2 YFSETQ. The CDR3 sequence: CASSLAVASGSEQFF. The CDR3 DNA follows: TGCGCCAGCAGCTTGGCGGTAGCATCCGGGAGTGAGCAGTTCTTC.

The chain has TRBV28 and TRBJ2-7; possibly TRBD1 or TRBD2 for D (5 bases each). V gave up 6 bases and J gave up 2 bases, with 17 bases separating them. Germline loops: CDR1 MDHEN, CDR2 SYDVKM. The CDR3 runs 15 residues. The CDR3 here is CASRPTRGGTYEQYF. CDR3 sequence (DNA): TGTGCCAGCAGACCCACTAGGGGTGGGACCTACGAGCAGTACTTC.

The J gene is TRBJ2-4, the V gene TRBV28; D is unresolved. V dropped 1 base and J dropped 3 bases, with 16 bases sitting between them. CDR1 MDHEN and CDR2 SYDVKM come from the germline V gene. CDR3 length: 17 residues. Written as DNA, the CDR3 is TGTGCCAGCAGTTTATACGGTAAAGGGAAAGTCAAAAACATTCAGTACTTC. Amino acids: CASSLYGKGKVKNIQYF.

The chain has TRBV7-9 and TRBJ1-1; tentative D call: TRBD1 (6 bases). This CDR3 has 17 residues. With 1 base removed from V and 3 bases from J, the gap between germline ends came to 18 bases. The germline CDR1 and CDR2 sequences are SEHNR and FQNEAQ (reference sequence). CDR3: CASSLDRDLVRDTEAFF. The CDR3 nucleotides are TGTGCCAGCAGCTTAGACAGGGACTTAGTGAGGGACACTGAAGCTTTCTTT. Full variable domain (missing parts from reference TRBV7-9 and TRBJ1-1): DTGVSQNPRHKITKRGQNVTFRCDPISEHNRLYWYRQTLGQGPEFLTYFQNEAQLEKSRLLSDRFSAERPKGSFSTLEIQRTEQGDSAMYLCASSLDRDLVRDTEAFFGQGTRLTVV.

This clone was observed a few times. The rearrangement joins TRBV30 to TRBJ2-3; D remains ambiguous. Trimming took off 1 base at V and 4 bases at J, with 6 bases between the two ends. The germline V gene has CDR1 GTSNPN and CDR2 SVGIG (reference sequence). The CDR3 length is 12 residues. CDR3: CAWSALSDTQYF. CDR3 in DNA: TGTGCCTGGAGTGCTCTCTCAGATACGCAGTATTTT.

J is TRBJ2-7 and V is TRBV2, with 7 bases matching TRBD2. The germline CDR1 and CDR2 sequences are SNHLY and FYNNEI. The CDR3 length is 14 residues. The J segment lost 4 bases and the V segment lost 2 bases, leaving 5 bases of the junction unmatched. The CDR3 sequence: CASSERRTSYEQYF. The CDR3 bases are TGTGCCAGCAGTGAAAGAAGGACTAGTTACGAGCAGTACTTC.

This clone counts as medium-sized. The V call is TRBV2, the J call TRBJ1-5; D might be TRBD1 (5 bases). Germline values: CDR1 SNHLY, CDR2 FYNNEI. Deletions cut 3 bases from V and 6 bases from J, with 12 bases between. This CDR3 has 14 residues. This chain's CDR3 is CASSDTPQGQPQHF. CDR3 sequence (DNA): TGTGCCAGCAGTGACACCCCCCAGGGTCAGCCCCAGCATTTT.

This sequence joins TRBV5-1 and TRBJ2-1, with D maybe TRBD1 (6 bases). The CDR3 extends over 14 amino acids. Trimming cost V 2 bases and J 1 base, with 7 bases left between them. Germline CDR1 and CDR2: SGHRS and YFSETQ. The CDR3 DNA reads TGCGCCAGCAGCTTAGGACAGTCCTACAATGAGCAGTTCTTC. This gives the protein CASSLGQSYNEQFF.

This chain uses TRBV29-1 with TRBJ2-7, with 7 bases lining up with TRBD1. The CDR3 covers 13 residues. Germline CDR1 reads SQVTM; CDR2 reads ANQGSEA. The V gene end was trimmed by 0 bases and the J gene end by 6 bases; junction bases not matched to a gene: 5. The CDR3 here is CSVEDRGIGEQYF. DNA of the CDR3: TGCAGCGTTGAAGACAGGGGGATTGGCGAGCAGTACTTC.

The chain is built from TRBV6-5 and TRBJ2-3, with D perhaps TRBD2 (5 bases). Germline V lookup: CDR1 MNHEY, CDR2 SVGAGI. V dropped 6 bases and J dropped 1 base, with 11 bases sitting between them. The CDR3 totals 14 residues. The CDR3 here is CASRTPGGTDTQYF. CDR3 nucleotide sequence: TGTGCCAGCAGGACGCCCGGGGGCACAGATACGCAGTATTTT.

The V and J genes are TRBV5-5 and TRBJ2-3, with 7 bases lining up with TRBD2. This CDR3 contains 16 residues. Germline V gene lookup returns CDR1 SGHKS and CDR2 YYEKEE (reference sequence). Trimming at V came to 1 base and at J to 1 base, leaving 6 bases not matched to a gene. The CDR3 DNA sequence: TGTGCCAGCAGCTTGCGGGACTACCCTGGCACAGATACGCAGTATTTT. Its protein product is CASSLRDYPGTDTQYF.

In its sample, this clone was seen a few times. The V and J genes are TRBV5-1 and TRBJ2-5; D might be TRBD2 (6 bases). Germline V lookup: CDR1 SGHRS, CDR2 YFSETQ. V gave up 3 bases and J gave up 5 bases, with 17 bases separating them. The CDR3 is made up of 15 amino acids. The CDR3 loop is CASSSPTGGRETQYF. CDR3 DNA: TGCGCCAGCAGCTCACCGACCGGGGGTAGGGAGACCCAGTACTTC.

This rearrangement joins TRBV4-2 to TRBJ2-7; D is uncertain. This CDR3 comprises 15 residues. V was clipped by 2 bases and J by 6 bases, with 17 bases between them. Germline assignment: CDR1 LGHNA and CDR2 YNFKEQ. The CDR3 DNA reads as TGTGCCAGCAGCCAACCCCTTAAGCCTCTGTCCGAGCAGTACTTC. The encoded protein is CASSQPLKPLSEQYF.